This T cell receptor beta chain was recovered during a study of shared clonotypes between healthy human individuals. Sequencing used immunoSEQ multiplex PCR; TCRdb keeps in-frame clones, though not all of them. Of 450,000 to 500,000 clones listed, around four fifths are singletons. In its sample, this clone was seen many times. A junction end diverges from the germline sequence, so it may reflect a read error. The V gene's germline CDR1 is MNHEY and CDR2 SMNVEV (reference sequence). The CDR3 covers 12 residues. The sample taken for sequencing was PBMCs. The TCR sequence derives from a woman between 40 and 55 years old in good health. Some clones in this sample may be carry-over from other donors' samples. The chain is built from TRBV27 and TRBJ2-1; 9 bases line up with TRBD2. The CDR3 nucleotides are TGTGCCAGCAGGTATAGCGGGGGATTTCTCCTCTTC. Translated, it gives CASRYSGGFLLF.